The sequence of this T cell receptor beta chain was determined in a study of regulatory T cells in long-lasting Graves disease. As for this clonotype: This sequence may be a read error, since a much larger clone differs from it by one base. The CDR3 carries no conserved terminal phenylalanine or tryptophan, so it likely arises from a read error.

As to time point: persistent/refractory GD, antithyroid drugs over 5 years with positive TRAb. RNA isolated from PBMCs was used to make the TCR library. Arm-PCR of CDR3 regions and iRepertoire HTBI primers were the basis on which TCR beta libraries were built. In the original workflow: Identification yielded 60 or so TRBV and under 15 TRBJ segments across samples. TCRdb redid the calling of the multiplex PCR reads with MiXCR, one entry per CDR3 protein. These V and J calls are TCRdb output, not the study's own analysis. The sample has approximately 360,000 distinct CDR3 sequences, more than 20% seen once; the top ten hold approximately 28%. This clonotype originated in a woman in her thirties or forties with Graves disease. The sample was peripheral blood mononuclear cells (PBMCs), taken when the disease was refractory, from a patient treated with antithyroid drugs.

The CDR3 DNA reads TGCAGTGCTGGGAGGGTACAGTCCCTCGGCGAGCAGTACTCC. Protein: CSAGRVQSLGEQYS. The rearrangement uses TRBV20-1 and TRBJ2-7; 7 bases match TRBD2. V trimming: 5 bases; J trimming: 6 bases; junction bases outside the gene matches: 13. CDR1 is DFQATT, CDR2 SNEGSKA, per germline (reference sequence). The CDR3 sequence is 14 residues long.